The entry below describes one T cell receptor beta chain. This specimen comes from a study of blood T cell repertoires in COVID-19. Study-wide background: Researchers got acute and convalescent COVID-19 samples from the United States, Italy and Spain. Sources were T cells, B-cell-depleted T cells, or PBMCs; the material itself was cDNA or gDNA.

As processed by the authors: Cell counts per sample came from amplifying reference gene primers. Sequencing used immunoSEQ multiplex PCR; TCRdb keeps in-frame clones, though not all of them. D and trimming were read from the DNA, whereas the V and J calls and clone size are those reported in that table. Among approximately 270,000 clones listed, around 89% were seen once. V gave up 5 bases and J gave up 9 bases, with 26 bases separating them. Looked up from germline, CDR1 is SGHVS and CDR2 is FNYEAQ. This CDR3 has 17 residues. Sequencing was performed on peripheral blood. This chain uses TRBV7-6 with TRBJ1-3; no clear D. This TCR derives from a man under 40 with acute or convalescent COVID-19. CDR3 in amino acids: CASSPDQGLAPVVTIYF. The CDR3 bases are TGTGCCAGCAGCCCTGACCAAGGACTTGCCCCCGTAGTCACCATATATTTT.